The 12 T cell receptor beta chains reported below all come from one sample, sequenced in a study of T cells in Graves' hyperthyroidism and ophthalmopathy. Researchers amplified the TCR beta CDR3 regions from RNA transcripts. First-round RT-PCR targeting the TCR CDR3 was performed with the HTBI primer set. A single record per CDR3 protein comes from TCRdb applying MiXCR to the multiplex PCR reads. The data show 600,000 to 650,000 distinct CDR3 sequences, around 16% seen once. Sequencing was carried out using blood. All receptors come from a woman in her 30s with Graves' hyperthyroidism.

This chain links TRBV6-2 or TRBV6-3 with TRBJ2-1; TRBD2 aligns across 11 bases. The V gene's germline CDR1 is MNHEY and CDR2 SVGEGT. The CDR3 totals 16 residues. With 2 bases clipped from V and 4 bases from J, the junction kept 4 bases outside the gene matches. CDR3 coding DNA: TGTGCCAGCAGTTACCAGCTAGCGGGAGGATACAATGAGCAGTTCTTC. Translated, it gives CASSYQLAGGYNEQFF.

This clonotype came up many times. V usage is TRBV19 and J usage is TRBJ2-1; TRBD2 matches at 10 bases. CDR1 and CDR2 from the germline V gene are LNHDA and SQIVND (reference sequence). Trimming took 7 bases from V and 8 from J; bases not matched to a gene: 5. The CDR3 is 13 residues long. The CDR3 bases are TGTGCCAGTACAGTAGCGGGAGGATATGAGCAGTTCTTC. This sequence encodes CASTVAGGYEQFF.

This clonotype was observed many times. This sequence joins TRBV20-1 and TRBJ2-7; 9 nucleotides match TRBD1. CDR1 is DFQATT, CDR2 SNEGSKA, per germline (reference sequence). This CDR3 spans 16 amino acids. The junction had 14 bases not matched to a gene; V was cut back by 5 bases and J by 3 bases. The CDR3 DNA is TGCAGTGCTCAACCCCGGGACAGGGTGGGGCTCTACGAGCAGTACTTC. Encoded protein: CSAQPRDRVGLYEQYF.

This clonotype has at least ten counts. V and J are TRBV20-1 and TRBJ2-1; D remains ambiguous. V lost 0 bases and J 0 bases, leaving 9 bases between the germline ends. The CDR3 runs to 15 residues. Germline V CDR1 and CDR2: DFQATT, SNEGSKA (reference sequence). CDR3 region: CSARDPARSYNEQFF. CDR3 nucleotides: TGCAGTGCTAGAGATCCAGCGCGCTCCTACAATGAGCAGTTCTTC.

This clonotype was seen at least ten times. The chain links TRBV11-2 to TRBJ2-1; 7 bases are a match to TRBD2. The trim removed 5 bases at V and 2 bases at J, leaving 9 bases unmatched. Per germline, CDR1 SGHAT and CDR2 FQNNGV. The CDR3 totals 16 residues. The CDR3 is CASSPWEGVPYNEQFF. The CDR3, as DNA: TGTGCCAGCAGCCCCTGGGAGGGAGTCCCCTACAATGAGCAGTTCTTC.

There are many counts of this clonotype. This chain uses TRBV5-1 with TRBJ1-2; D gene unclear. Trimming removed 1 base at V and 4 bases at J, with 11 bases between. CDR1 and CDR2 from the germline V gene are SGHRS and YFSETQ. This CDR3 has 14 amino acids. The CDR3 DNA reads TGCGCCAGCAGCTTGCTAGCTTTGAGCTATGGCTACACCTTC. The encoded protein is CASSLLALSYGYTF.

This clonotype was observed a handful of times. The chain couples TRBV11-2 to TRBJ2-2; 8 bases agree with TRBD2. The V and J ends lost 1 base and 6 bases, in that order; junction bases with no gene match: 7. The CDR3 is 16 residues long. Germline V lookup: CDR1 SGHAT, CDR2 FQNNGV. CDR3 region: CASSLVPGLASGELFF. The CDR3 bases are TGTGCCAGCAGCTTAGTCCCCGGACTAGCCTCCGGGGAGCTGTTTTTT.

On this clonotype itself: A much bigger clone sits one base away, suggesting this may be a read error. The J gene is TRBJ2-1, the V gene TRBV28; tentative D call: TRBD2 (6 bases). The germline V gene encodes CDR1 MDHEN and CDR2 SYDVKM. Trimming removed 2 bases from V and 8 bases from J, with 16 bases in between. CDR3 length: 15 residues. The CDR3 protein is CASSLGLTGEDEQFF. The CDR3 bases are TGTGCCAGCAGTTTAGGGCTAACGGGAGAAGATGAGCAGTTCTTC.

A remark on this clonotype: This clone may be a read error of a much larger clone one base away. V is TRBV28 and J is TRBJ2-1, with D unresolved. The CDR3 sequence is 13 residues long. V lost 6 bases and J lost 10, with 16 bases in between. Germline V CDR1 and CDR2: MDHEN, SYDVKM. The CDR3: CASRSRISYEQFF. The CDR3 DNA is TGTGCCAGCAGGTCCAGGATCTCCTACGAGCAGTTCTTC. The entire variable domain, with the rest obtained from reference TRBV28 and TRBJ2-1, is as follows: DVKVTQSSRYLVKRTGEKVFLECVQDMDHENMFWYRQDPGLGLRLIYFSYDVKMKEKGDIPEGYSVSREKKERFSLILESASTNQTSMYLCASRSRISYEQFFGPGTRLTVL.

This clonotype was observed many times. The chain links TRBV11-3 to TRBJ2-1; D is undetermined. The CDR3 consists of 14 residues. The germline gives CDR1 SGHNT, CDR2 YENEEA. Trimming stripped 0 bases from V and 6 bases from J, with 9 bases between. The CDR3 sequence: CASSLDEATNEQFF. CDR3 nucleotides: TGTGCCAGCAGCTTAGATGAGGCTACCAATGAGCAGTTCTTC.

This clonotype was seen repeatedly, ten times or more. This chain links TRBV11-2 with TRBJ2-5; D not certain. CDR3 length: 15 residues. V lost 0 bases to trimming and J lost 5 bases, with 13 bases between them. Germline-derived CDR1 and CDR2 are SGHAT and FQNNGV. The CDR3 region has the DNA TGTGCCAGCAGCTTAGAGGCACCATTATCCGAGACCCAGTACTTC. This sequence encodes CASSLEAPLSETQYF.

There are many counts of this clonotype. The chain combines TRBV7-2 with TRBJ1-6, with 7 bases lining up with TRBD1. V shed 6 bases and J 10 bases; nucleotides not matched to a gene: 9. The CDR3 has 14 residues. Germline CDR1 and CDR2: SGHTA and FQGNSA. CDR3 in amino acids: CASRAGGTGSPLHF. CDR3 sequence (DNA): TGTGCCAGCAGAGCAGGGGGAACAGGGTCACCCCTCCACTTT.